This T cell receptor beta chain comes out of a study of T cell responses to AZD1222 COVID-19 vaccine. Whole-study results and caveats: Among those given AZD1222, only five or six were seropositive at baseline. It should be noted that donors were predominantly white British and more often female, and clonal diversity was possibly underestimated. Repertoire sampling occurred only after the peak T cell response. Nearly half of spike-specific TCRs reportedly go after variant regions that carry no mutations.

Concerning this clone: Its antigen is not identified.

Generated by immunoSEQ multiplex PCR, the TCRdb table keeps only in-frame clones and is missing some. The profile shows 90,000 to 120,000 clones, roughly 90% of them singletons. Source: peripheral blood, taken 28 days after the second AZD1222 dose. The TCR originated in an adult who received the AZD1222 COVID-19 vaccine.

The CDR3 sequence: CAISLGQGSGYTF. Here the CDR3 DNA reads TGTGCCATCAGCTTGGGACAGGGGAGCGGCTACACCTTC. The chain employs TRBV10-3 and TRBJ1-2, with 10 bases aligning to TRBD1. Trimming removed 6 bases from V and 8 bases from J; junction bases left unmatched: 6. This CDR3 has 13 amino acids. Germline values: CDR1 ENHRY, CDR2 SYGVKD.